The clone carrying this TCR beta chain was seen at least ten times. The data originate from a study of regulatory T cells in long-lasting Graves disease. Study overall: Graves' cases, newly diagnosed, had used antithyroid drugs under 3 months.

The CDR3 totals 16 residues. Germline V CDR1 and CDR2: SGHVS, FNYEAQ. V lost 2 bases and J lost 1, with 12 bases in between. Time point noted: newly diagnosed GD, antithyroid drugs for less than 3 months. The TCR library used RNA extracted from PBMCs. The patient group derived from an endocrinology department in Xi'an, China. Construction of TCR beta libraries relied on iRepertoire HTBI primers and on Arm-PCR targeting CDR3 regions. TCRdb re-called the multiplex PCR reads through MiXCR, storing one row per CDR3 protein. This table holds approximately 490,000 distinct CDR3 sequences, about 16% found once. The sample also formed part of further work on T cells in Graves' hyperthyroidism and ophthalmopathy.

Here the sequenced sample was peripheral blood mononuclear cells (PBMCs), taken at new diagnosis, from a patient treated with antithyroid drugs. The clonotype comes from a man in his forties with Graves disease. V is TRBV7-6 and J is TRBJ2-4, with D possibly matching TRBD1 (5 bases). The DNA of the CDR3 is TGTGCCAGCAGCTTAAGTTTTAGGGGTGCCAAAAACATTCAGTACTTC. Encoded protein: CASSLSFRGAKNIQYF. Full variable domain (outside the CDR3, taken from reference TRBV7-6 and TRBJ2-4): GAGVSQSPRYKVTKRGQDVALRCDPISGHVSLYWYRQALGQGPEFLTYFNYEAQQDKSGLPNDRFSAERPEGSISTLTIQRTEQRDSAMYRCASSLSFRGAKNIQYFGAGTRLSVL.